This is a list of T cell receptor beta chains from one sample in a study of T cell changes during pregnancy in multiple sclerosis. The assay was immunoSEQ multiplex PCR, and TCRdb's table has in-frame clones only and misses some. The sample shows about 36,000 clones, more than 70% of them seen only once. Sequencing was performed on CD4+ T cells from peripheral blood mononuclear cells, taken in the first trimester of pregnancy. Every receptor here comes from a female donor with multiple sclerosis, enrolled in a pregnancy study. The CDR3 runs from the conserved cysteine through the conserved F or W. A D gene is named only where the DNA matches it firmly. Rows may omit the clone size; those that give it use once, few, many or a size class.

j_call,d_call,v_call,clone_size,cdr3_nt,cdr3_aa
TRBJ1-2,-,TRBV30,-,TGTGCCTGGAGGAGAATCAACTATGGCTACACCTTC,CAWRRINYGYTF
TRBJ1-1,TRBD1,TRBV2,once,TGTGCCAGCAGTGTCTCCGGGACAGTTGAAGCTTTCTTT,CASSVSGTVEAFF
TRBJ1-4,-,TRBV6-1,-,TGTGCCAGCAGCCTGAGAAGAACTAATGAAAAACTGTTTTTT,CASSLRRTNEKLFF
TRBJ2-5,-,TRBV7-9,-,TGTGCCAGCAGCTTAGTGACAGTCAAAGAGACCCAGTACTTC,CASSLVTVKETQYF
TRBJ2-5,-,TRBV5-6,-,TGTGCCAGCAGCTTGGCCAGAGGCCAAGAGACCCAGTACTTC,CASSLARGQETQYF
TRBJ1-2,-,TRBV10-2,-,TGCGCCAGCAGTGAAGCAGGGAACTATGGCTACACCTTC,CASSEAGNYGYTF
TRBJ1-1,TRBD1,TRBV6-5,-,TGTGCCAGCAGCCCCCGGACAGGGTGGGCTGAAGCTTTCTTT,CASSPRTGWAEAFF
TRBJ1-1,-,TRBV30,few,TGTGCGGCGGAGGGCGATTGGACTGAAGCTTTCTTT,CAAEGDWTEAFF
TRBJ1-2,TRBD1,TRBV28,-,TGTGCCAGCAGTCCCGGACAGGAAGTCTATGGCTACACCTTC,CASSPGQEVYGYTF
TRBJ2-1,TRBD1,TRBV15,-,TGTGCCACCTCTAGTTTCGGCGGACAGGGGGCTCATGAGCAGTTCTTC,CATSSFGGQGAHEQFF
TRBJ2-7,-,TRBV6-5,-,TGTGCCAGCAGTGCGGGACTCCTAACCTACGAGCAGTACTTC,CASSAGLLTYEQYF
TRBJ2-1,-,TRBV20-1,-,TGCAGTGCGCTATACAATGAGCAGTTCTTC,CSALYNEQFF
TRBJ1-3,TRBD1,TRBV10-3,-,TGTGCCATCAGTGATAAGGGACAGGGAACGGGAAACACCATATATTTT,CAISDKGQGTGNTIYF
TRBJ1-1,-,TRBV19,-,TGTGCCAGTAGTATAGGAGGTCGGGGGATACGCGCAGCTTTCTTT,CASSIGGRGIRAAFF
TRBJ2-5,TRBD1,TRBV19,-,TGTGCCAGTAGTCGTCGGACAGGGGGAGAGGAGACCCAGTACTTC,CASSRRTGGEETQYF
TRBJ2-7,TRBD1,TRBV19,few,TGTGCCAGCAATGACAGGGTCGGCGAGCAGTACTTC,CASNDRVGEQYF
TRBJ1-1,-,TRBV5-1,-,TGCGCCAGCAGCCCGGGGGAGAAGGACACTGAAGCTTTCTTT,CASSPGEKDTEAFF
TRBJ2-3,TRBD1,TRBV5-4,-,TGTGCCAGCAGCTCCGGACAGGGCAGGGATACGCAGTATTTT,CASSSGQGRDTQYF
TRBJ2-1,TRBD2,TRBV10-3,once,TGTGCCATCAGCCTGAATAGCGGGGAGGGCAATGAGCAATTCTTC,CAISLNSGEGNEQFF
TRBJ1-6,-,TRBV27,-,TGTGCCAGCAGTTTGTACAGGGATTCACCCCTCCACTTT,CASSLYRDSPLHF
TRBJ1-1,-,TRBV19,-,TGTGCCAGTAGTAATACACCGTCGAACACTGAAGCTTTCTTT,CASSNTPSNTEAFF
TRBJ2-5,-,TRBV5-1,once,TGCGCCAGCAGCTTGGGACTTTCGATTGAGACCCAGTACTTC,CASSLGLSIETQYF
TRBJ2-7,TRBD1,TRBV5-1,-,TGCGCCAGCAGCTTGGGGGGGACAGGGGTTTACGAGCAGTACTTC,CASSLGGTGVYEQYF
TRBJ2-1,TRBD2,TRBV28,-,TGTGCCAGCAGGGGAAGCGGGAGTGGATACAATGAGCAGTTCTTC,CASRGSGSGYNEQFF
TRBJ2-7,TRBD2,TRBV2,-,TGTGCCAGCCGAGGCCCTAGCGGGGGGATACACGAGCAGTACTTC,CASRGPSGGIHEQYF
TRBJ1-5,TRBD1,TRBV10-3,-,TGTGCCATCAGTGAGTCGAGAGACAGGGGGCTTAACCAGCCCCAGCATTTT,CAISESRDRGLNQPQHF
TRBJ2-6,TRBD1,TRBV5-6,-,TGTGCCAGCAGCTTAATTCCGGGACAGGGGGCGACTGGGGCCAACGTCCTGACTTTC,CASSLIPGQGATGANVLTF
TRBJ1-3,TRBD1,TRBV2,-,TGTGCCAGCAGTCGGGACAGAAGTGGAAACACCATATATTTT,CASSRDRSGNTIYF
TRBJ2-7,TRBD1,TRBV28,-,TGTGCCAGCAGTCCCAAGGACAGGGTATCTGTGGAAGTCTTTAACGAGCAGTACTTC,CASSPKDRVSVEVFNEQYF
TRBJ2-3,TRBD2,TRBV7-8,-,TGTGCCAGCAGCTTATGGCTAGCGGGGGGCCTAGGCACAGATACGCAGTATTTT,CASSLWLAGGLGTDTQYF
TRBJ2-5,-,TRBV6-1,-,TGTGCCAGCAGTGAGTTTGTGGGAGGTCGTCTAGAGACCCAGTACTTC,CASSEFVGGRLETQYF
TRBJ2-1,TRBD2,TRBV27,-,TGTGCCAGCTCTAGCGGGATTATCAGTGAGCAGTTCTTC,CASSSGIISEQFF
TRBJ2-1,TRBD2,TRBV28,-,TGTGCCAGCAGTTTATCAGCGGGAGTAACCTACAATGAGCAGTTCTTC,CASSLSAGVTYNEQFF
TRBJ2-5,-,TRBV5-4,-,TGTGCCAGCAGCCCTCGGGGGACTGGGCTAGGGGCCCAGTACTTC,CASSPRGTGLGAQYF
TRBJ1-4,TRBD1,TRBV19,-,TGTGCCAGTAATCGACTCAGGGGGCGCGCAGAAAAACTGTTTTTT,CASNRLRGRAEKLFF
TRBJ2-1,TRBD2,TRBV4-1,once,TGCGCCAGCAGCCAATTTAGCGGGGGGGCTTCCTACAATGAGCAGTTCTTC,CASSQFSGGASYNEQFF
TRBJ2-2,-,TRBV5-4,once,TGTGCCAGCCGTGGGCCTGGTGGGGAGCTGTTTTTT,CASRGPGGELFF
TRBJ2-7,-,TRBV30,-,TGTGCCTGGAATCTTGGGGCATGGGGTGGGGAGCAGTACTTC,CAWNLGAWGGEQYF
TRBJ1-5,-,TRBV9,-,TGTGCCAGCAGCTTCGGACAGCCTCGGGATCAGCCCCAGCATTTT,CASSFGQPRDQPQHF
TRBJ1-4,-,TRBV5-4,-,TGTGCCAGCAGCTTCCGGAACAGCCGTAATGAAAAACTGTTTTTT,CASSFRNSRNEKLFF
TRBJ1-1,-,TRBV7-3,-,TGTGCCAGCAGCTTAACGGGCGCTTCTGAAGCTTTCTTT,CASSLTGASEAFF
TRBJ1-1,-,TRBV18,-,TGTGCCAGCTCGCCACTAATTGGCGGTATGAACACTGAAGCTTTCTTT,CASSPLIGGMNTEAFF
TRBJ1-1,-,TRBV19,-,TGTGCCAGTAGTTCCTACCTCACTGAAGCTTTCTTT,CASSSYLTEAFF
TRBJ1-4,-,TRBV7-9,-,TGTGCCAGCAGCTTAGGGTACGGGGAAGATGAAAAACTGTTTTTT,CASSLGYGEDEKLFF
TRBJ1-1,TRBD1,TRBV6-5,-,TGTGCCAGCAGTATGCTGAGACAGGGAAACACTGAAGCTTTCTTT,CASSMLRQGNTEAFF
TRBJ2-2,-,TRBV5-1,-,TGCGCCAGCAGTCGAGTGCGGGGAACCGGGGAGCTGTTTTTT,CASSRVRGTGELFF